The rows below give T cell receptor beta chains drawn from one sample of a study of T cell responses to AZD1222 COVID-19 vaccine. Generated by immunoSEQ multiplex PCR, the TCRdb table keeps only in-frame clones and is missing some. The table shows about 180,000 clones, with around 90% occurring only once. Sequences were derived from peripheral blood, sampled 28 days after the second AZD1222 dose. These receptors came from an adult who received the AZD1222 COVID-19 vaccine. Each CDR3 is given with its conserved first and last residue. Fields, in order: CDR3 protein, CDR3 DNA, clone size, J gene, V gene, D gene. D genes are given only for firm matches. Size values are once, few and many counts, or a class for expanded clones, and some rows have none.

CDR3 protein: CASSQSSDRAHEQFF; CDR3 DNA: TGTGCCAGCAGCCAATCCTCCGACAGGGCTCATGAGCAGTTCTTC; clone size: .; J gene: TRBJ2-1; V gene: TRBV7-2; D gene: TRBD1
CDR3 protein: CASSRAAGGTGELFF; CDR3 DNA: TGCGCCAGCAGCCGGGCCGCAGGGGGGACCGGGGAGCTGTTTTTT; clone size: .; J gene: TRBJ2-2; V gene: TRBV5-1; D gene: .
CDR3 protein: CATSDLGTGDGYTF; CDR3 DNA: TGTGCCACCAGTGATTTGGGGACAGGGGACGGCTACACCTTC; clone size: .; J gene: TRBJ1-2; V gene: TRBV24-1; D gene: TRBD1
CDR3 protein: CASSSDGTSPLHF; CDR3 DNA: TGTGCCAGCAGCTCCGACGGGACATCACCCCTCCACTTT; clone size: once; J gene: TRBJ1-6; V gene: TRBV7-3; D gene: .
CDR3 protein: CATSAYRGANEKLFF; CDR3 DNA: TGTGCCACCAGCGCCTACAGGGGTGCTAATGAAAAACTGTTTTTT; clone size: .; J gene: TRBJ1-4; V gene: TRBV15; D gene: TRBD1
CDR3 protein: CASSEGPRNEQFF; CDR3 DNA: TGTGCCAGCAGCGAGGGACCGAGAAATGAGCAGTTCTTC; clone size: .; J gene: TRBJ2-1; V gene: TRBV9; D gene: .
CDR3 protein: CASSLGGINEKLFF; CDR3 DNA: TGCGCCAGCAGCTTGGGGGGAATTAATGAAAAACTGTTTTTT; clone size: once; J gene: TRBJ1-4; V gene: TRBV5-1; D gene: .
CDR3 protein: CASRGNPNEKLFF; CDR3 DNA: TGTGCCAGCAGGGGGAATCCTAATGAAAAACTGTTTTTT; clone size: few; J gene: TRBJ1-4; V gene: TRBV2; D gene: .
CDR3 protein: CASSPRDRGSYEQYF; CDR3 DNA: TGCGCCAGCAGCCCCCGGGACAGGGGGTCCTACGAGCAGTACTTC; clone size: once; J gene: TRBJ2-7; V gene: TRBV5-1; D gene: TRBD1
CDR3 protein: CASSFGGKNTEAFF; CDR3 DNA: TGTGCCAGCAGCTTCGGGGGCAAGAACACTGAAGCTTTCTTT; clone size: .; J gene: TRBJ1-1; V gene: TRBV7-3; D gene: .
CDR3 protein: CASGHSGGGTDTQYF; CDR3 DNA: TGTGCTAGTGGTCATAGCGGGGGGGGCACAGATACGCAGTATTTT; clone size: .; J gene: TRBJ2-3; V gene: TRBV12-5; D gene: TRBD2
CDR3 protein: CASIDLGTANYGYTF; CDR3 DNA: TGTGCCAGCATAGATTTAGGGACGGCGAACTATGGCTACACCTTC; clone size: .; J gene: TRBJ1-2; V gene: TRBV11-2; D gene: .
CDR3 protein: CAISLTRIQGEQYF; CDR3 DNA: TGTGCCATCAGCCTAACACGGATCCAAGGCGAGCAGTACTTC; clone size: .; J gene: TRBJ2-7; V gene: TRBV10-3; D gene: .
CDR3 protein: CASSAREARHEQYF; CDR3 DNA: TGTGCCAGCAGCGCCCGGGAAGCTCGGCACGAGCAGTACTTC; clone size: .; J gene: TRBJ2-7; V gene: TRBV7-2; D gene: .
CDR3 protein: CASSPLVSTEAFF; CDR3 DNA: TGTGCCAGCTCACCACTAGTTTCGACTGAAGCTTTCTTT; clone size: once; J gene: TRBJ1-1; V gene: TRBV18; D gene: .
CDR3 protein: CASHDRGISNEKLFF; CDR3 DNA: TGTGCCAGCCATGACAGGGGTATATCAAATGAAAAACTGTTTTTT; clone size: once; J gene: TRBJ1-4; V gene: TRBV3-1/TRBV3-2; D gene: TRBD1
CDR3 protein: CASSPGQGSGNTIYF; CDR3 DNA: TGCGCCAGCAGCCCCGGTCAGGGGAGCGGAAACACCATATATTTT; clone size: .; J gene: TRBJ1-3; V gene: TRBV4-3; D gene: .
CDR3 protein: CATSRAGQALADTQYF; CDR3 DNA: TGTGCCACCAGCAGAGCTGGACAGGCCCTCGCAGATACGCAGTATTTT; clone size: .; J gene: TRBJ2-3; V gene: TRBV15; D gene: TRBD1
CDR3 protein: CASSLSRVNQPQHF; CDR3 DNA: TGTGCCAGCTCTCTTTCTCGGGTTAATCAGCCCCAGCATTTT; clone size: .; J gene: TRBJ1-5; V gene: TRBV18; D gene: .
CDR3 protein: CASSQVARGGSDTQYF; CDR3 DNA: TGCGCCAGCAGCCAAGTTGCGCGGGGGGGCTCCGATACGCAGTATTTT; clone size: .; J gene: TRBJ2-3; V gene: TRBV4-1; D gene: TRBD2
CDR3 protein: CASSQGQGSSYEQYF; CDR3 DNA: TGTGCCAGCAGCCAGGGACAGGGGTCGAGTTACGAGCAGTACTTC; clone size: .; J gene: TRBJ2-7; V gene: TRBV5-4; D gene: TRBD1
CDR3 protein: CARSLDGNSNQPQHF; CDR3 DNA: TGTGCCAGAAGCTTGGACGGAAATAGCAATCAGCCCCAGCATTTT; clone size: .; J gene: TRBJ1-5; V gene: TRBV7-5; D gene: .
CDR3 protein: CATSRTPGDTNEKLFF; CDR3 DNA: TGTGCCACCAGCAGAACCCCAGGGGACACTAATGAAAAACTGTTTTTT; clone size: .; J gene: TRBJ1-4; V gene: TRBV15; D gene: .
CDR3 protein: CASSFIAVTKETQYF; CDR3 DNA: TGTGCCAGCAGTTTTATAGCGGTGACTAAAGAGACCCAGTACTTC; clone size: .; J gene: TRBJ2-5; V gene: TRBV28; D gene: .
CDR3 protein: CASSLGLAGLETQYF; CDR3 DNA: TGCGCCAGCAGCTTGGGACTAGCGGGGCTGGAGACCCAGTACTTC; clone size: .; J gene: TRBJ2-5; V gene: TRBV5-1; D gene: TRBD2
CDR3 protein: CASSFAGTGYGYTF; CDR3 DNA: TGTGCCAGCAGTTTCGCCGGGACAGGGTATGGCTACACCTTC; clone size: .; J gene: TRBJ1-2; V gene: TRBV6-2/TRBV6-3; D gene: TRBD1
CDR3 protein: CSVEGTSRMGSYNEQFF; CDR3 DNA: TGCAGCGTTGAAGGAACCTCCCGGATGGGGTCCTACAATGAGCAGTTCTTC; clone size: .; J gene: TRBJ2-1; V gene: TRBV29-1; D gene: .
CDR3 protein: CSGRTGGTEAFF; CDR3 DNA: TGCAGCGGGAGGACAGGGGGCACTGAAGCTTTCTTT; clone size: .; J gene: TRBJ1-1; V gene: TRBV29-1; D gene: TRBD1
CDR3 protein: CSVERRLDRTEAFF; CDR3 DNA: TGCAGCGTTGAAAGAAGATTGGACAGGACTGAAGCTTTCTTT; clone size: .; J gene: TRBJ1-1; V gene: TRBV29-1; D gene: TRBD1
CDR3 protein: CASSGSSTDTQYF; CDR3 DNA: TGTGCCAGCAGCGGATCAAGCACAGATACGCAGTATTTT; clone size: .; J gene: TRBJ2-3; V gene: TRBV7-3; D gene: .
CDR3 protein: CASSSGQTNYFYGYTF; CDR3 DNA: TGTGCCAGCAGCTCGGGACAGACTAACTATTTCTATGGCTACACCTTC; clone size: .; J gene: TRBJ1-2; V gene: TRBV7-9; D gene: TRBD1
CDR3 protein: CASRPGTPTGEQYF; CDR3 DNA: TGCGCCAGCAGACCGGGGACTCCCACGGGCGAGCAGTACTTC; clone size: .; J gene: TRBJ2-7; V gene: TRBV5-1; D gene: .
CDR3 protein: CASTQRDYNEQFF; CDR3 DNA: TGTGCCAGCACCCAGCGGGACTACAATGAGCAGTTCTTC; clone size: .; J gene: TRBJ2-1; V gene: TRBV12-3/TRBV12-4; D gene: TRBD2
CDR3 protein: CASSRTGEGWEKLFF; CDR3 DNA: TGTGCCAGCAGCCGGACAGGGGAGGGGTGGGAAAAACTGTTTTTT; clone size: .; J gene: TRBJ1-4; V gene: TRBV2; D gene: TRBD1
CDR3 protein: CSASRQINEKLFF; CDR3 DNA: TGCAGTGCTAGTCGTCAGATTAATGAAAAACTGTTTTTT; clone size: .; J gene: TRBJ1-4; V gene: TRBV20-1; D gene: .
CDR3 protein: CASRRDRDGYGYTF; CDR3 DNA: TGTGCCAGCAGGCGGGACAGGGATGGCTATGGCTACACCTTC; clone size: once; J gene: TRBJ1-2; V gene: TRBV6-5; D gene: TRBD1
CDR3 protein: CASSLGAPNTGELFF; CDR3 DNA: TGTGCCAGCAGCTTGGGGGCCCCGAACACCGGGGAGCTGTTTTTT; clone size: .; J gene: TRBJ2-2; V gene: TRBV5-4; D gene: .
CDR3 protein: CASSPPADYSTDTQYF; CDR3 DNA: TGCGCCAGCAGCCCCCCCGCGGACTACAGCACAGATACGCAGTATTTT; clone size: .; J gene: TRBJ2-3; V gene: TRBV5-1; D gene: .
CDR3 protein: CASSQVTGQGPYEQYF; CDR3 DNA: TGTGCCAGCAGCCAAGTAACGGGACAGGGCCCCTACGAGCAGTACTTC; clone size: .; J gene: TRBJ2-7; V gene: TRBV14; D gene: TRBD1
CDR3 protein: CAWGFSNQPQHF; CDR3 DNA: TGTGCCTGGGGATTCAGCAATCAGCCCCAGCATTTT; clone size: .; J gene: TRBJ1-5; V gene: TRBV30; D gene: .
CDR3 protein: CASSLGVAQTQYF; CDR3 DNA: TGTGCCAGTAGCCTGGGAGTAGCGCAGACCCAGTACTTC; clone size: .; J gene: TRBJ2-5; V gene: TRBV19; D gene: .
CDR3 protein: CASSQEGGGGAFF; CDR3 DNA: TGTGCCAGCAGCCAAGAGGGCGGGGGAGGAGCTTTCTTT; clone size: once; J gene: TRBJ1-1; V gene: TRBV3-1/TRBV3-2; D gene: .
CDR3 protein: CASSPGLAETNEQFF; CDR3 DNA: TGTGCCAGCAGCCCAGGACTAGCGGAGACCAATGAGCAGTTCTTC; clone size: .; J gene: TRBJ2-1; V gene: TRBV5-4; D gene: TRBD2
CDR3 protein: CASSLDSGGANTGELFF; CDR3 DNA: TGTGCCAGCAGCTTGGATAGCGGGGGGGCGAACACCGGGGAGCTGTTTTTT; clone size: .; J gene: TRBJ2-2; V gene: TRBV7-6; D gene: TRBD2
CDR3 protein: CASSLSGTDTQYF; CDR3 DNA: TGTGCCAGCAGCTTATCTGGCACAGATACGCAGTATTTT; clone size: .; J gene: TRBJ2-3; V gene: TRBV7-3; D gene: .
CDR3 protein: CASSLGYEQYF; CDR3 DNA: TGTGCCAGCAGTTTAGGGTACGAGCAGTACTTC; clone size: .; J gene: TRBJ2-7; V gene: TRBV28; D gene: .
CDR3 protein: CASSPVLGNTEAFF; CDR3 DNA: TGTGCCAGCAGTCCGGTCCTGGGGAACACTGAAGCTTTCTTT; clone size: .; J gene: TRBJ1-1; V gene: TRBV6-5; D gene: .
CDR3 protein: CATSTYNQPQHF; CDR3 DNA: TGTGCCACCAGCACCTACAATCAGCCCCAGCATTTT; clone size: .; J gene: TRBJ1-5; V gene: TRBV24-1; D gene: .
CDR3 protein: CASSYLIGTGHLSNQPQHF; CDR3 DNA: TGTGCCAGCAGTTACCTAATTGGGACAGGACACCTCAGCAATCAGCCCCAGCATTTT; clone size: .; J gene: TRBJ1-5; V gene: TRBV6-2/TRBV6-3; D gene: TRBD1
CDR3 protein: CATTHTGTGGQETQYF; CDR3 DNA: TGTGCCACCACCCACACCGGGACAGGGGGCCAAGAGACCCAGTACTTC; clone size: .; J gene: TRBJ2-5; V gene: TRBV24-1; D gene: TRBD1
CDR3 protein: CASSSLRDRDHTEAFF; CDR3 DNA: TGTGCCAGCAGTTCCCTCCGGGACAGGGATCACACTGAAGCTTTCTTT; clone size: .; J gene: TRBJ1-1; V gene: TRBV6-2/TRBV6-3; D gene: TRBD1
CDR3 protein: CASSQALAGGPWNEQFF; CDR3 DNA: TGCGCCAGCAGCCAAGCACTAGCGGGGGGGCCGTGGAATGAGCAGTTCTTC; clone size: .; J gene: TRBJ2-1; V gene: TRBV4-3; D gene: TRBD2
CDR3 protein: CASSIGTGTVRETQYF; CDR3 DNA: TGTGCCAGTAGTATAGGGACAGGGACGGTGAGGGAGACCCAGTACTTC; clone size: .; J gene: TRBJ2-5; V gene: TRBV19; D gene: TRBD1
CDR3 protein: CASSQDSAGTGELFF; CDR3 DNA: TGTGCCAGCAGCCAAGATTCGGCTGGGACCGGGGAGCTGTTTTTT; clone size: .; J gene: TRBJ2-2; V gene: TRBV4-2; D gene: .
CDR3 protein: CASSQDPGQGGEKLFF; CDR3 DNA: TGTGCCAGCAGCCAAGATCCCGGGCAGGGAGGCGAAAAACTGTTTTTT; clone size: few; J gene: TRBJ1-4; V gene: TRBV3-1/TRBV3-2; D gene: .